This T cell receptor (beta chain) appears in the sequencing data of a study of Tregs in tolerant kidney transplant recipients. In regard to this clone: Its antigen remains unidentified.

Thawed PBMCs were FACS-sorted into unstimulated CD4+CD25+CD127- regulatory T cells, CD4+CD25- non-regulatory cells, CD4 and CD8 cells. V gave up 5 bases and J gave up 2 bases; unmatched junction bases: 5. Germline V lookup: CDR1 SGHAT, CDR2 FQNNGV. The CDR3 has 15 amino acids. The table came from immunoSEQ multiplex PCR; TCRdb's copy has only in-frame clones and leaves some out. The sample comprises roughly 250,000 clones, 80% to 85% of which are singletons, and about 0.68% rests with the top ten. Broader study findings: Biological reproducibility was not directly addressed, but technical replication error appeared minimal. Findings come from small patient numbers and require larger validation. The most relevant donor-specific Treg TCRbeta repertoire apparently came from expansion with activated donor B cells.

The clonotype was recovered from a human donor in good health. Sequenced sample: CD4+ T cells from blood. The rearrangement joins TRBV11-2 to TRBJ2-1; 8 nucleotides agree with TRBD1. The CDR3 spells CASSPLDRAYNEQFF. Written as DNA, the CDR3 is TGTGCCAGCAGCCCCTTGGACAGGGCCTACAATGAGCAGTTCTTC.